Below, 6 T cell receptor beta chains from the same sample are listed, as sequenced in a study of regulatory T cells in long-lasting Graves disease. Sequencing libraries for TCR beta were prepared with iRepertoire HTBI primers and Arm-PCR of CDR3 regions. TCRdb redid the calling of the multiplex PCR reads with MiXCR, one entry per CDR3 protein. The table includes 450,000 to 500,000 distinct CDR3 sequences, around 16% detected once. Time point indicated: newly diagnosed GD, antithyroid drugs for less than 3 months. The authors made the TCR library using RNA they extracted from PBMCs. This sample was also put to use in a study of T cells in Graves' hyperthyroidism and ophthalmopathy.

Sequenced material: peripheral blood mononuclear cells (PBMCs), taken at new diagnosis, from a patient treated with antithyroid drugs. The source of these receptors is a man in his forties with Graves disease.

This clonotype came up many times. CDR3 loop: CASSLPWAGPGEAFF. DNA of the CDR3: TGCGCCAGCAGCTTGCCTTGGGCCGGGCCTGGTGAAGCTTTCTTT. This sequence joins TRBV5-1 and TRBJ1-1; unclear D gene. V lost 1 base and J 7 bases, leaving 17 bases between the germline ends. CDR1 SGHRS and CDR2 YFSETQ come from the germline V gene. The CDR3 runs 15 residues.

This clonotype was counted many times. The gene calls are TRBV12-3 or TRBV12-4 and TRBJ1-1, with TRBD1 matching 7 bases. This CDR3 contains 14 residues. Trimming removed 5 bases from V and 3 bases from J; junction bases left unmatched: 6. The CDR3 nucleotides are TGTGCCAGCAGTCGATCGACAGGGTACACTGAAGCTTTCTTT. Its translation is CASSRSTGYTEAFF.

This clonotype was observed a handful of times. The CDR3, as DNA: TGCAGCGTCCGGGACAGGGCCAACGTCCTGACTTTC. Residues: CSVRDRANVLTF. This chain joins TRBV29-1 and TRBJ2-6, with D maybe TRBD1 (6 bases). The CDR3 loop spans 12 amino acids. V was cut by 6 bases and J by 5 bases, with 8 bases left in between. The germline V gene encodes CDR1 SQVTM and CDR2 ANQGSEA.

This clonotype was counted ten times or more. The chain has TRBV18 and TRBJ2-3; 7 bases agree with TRBD1. The J call may not be correct, given that the DNA end is closer to TRBJ2-1. Per the germline V gene, CDR1 is KGHSH and CDR2 is LQKENI. The CDR3 contains 14 residues. CDR3 DNA sequence: TGTGCCAGCTCACCACCCCAGGGGGTGGGTGAGCAGTTCTTC. Translation gives CASSPPQGVGEQFF.

The chain uses TRBV5-1 and TRBJ2-5; TRBD1 is a possible D gene (5 bases). V dropped 4 bases and J dropped 1 base, with 17 bases sitting between them. Per the germline V gene, CDR1 is SGHRS and CDR2 is YFSETQ. The CDR3 runs 16 residues. In DNA form, the CDR3 reads TGCGCCAGCAGCACAGGACAAACCCTGGGCCAAGAGACCCAGTACTTC. Its translation: CASSTGQTLGQETQYF.

On this clonotype itself: This may stem from a read error, because a much larger clone lies one nucleotide away. CDR3 amino acids: CASSVVGGSETQYF. The CDR3 coding sequence is TGTGCCAGCAGTGTAGTTGGCGGGAGTGAGACCCAGTACTTC. The chain carries TRBV6-2 or TRBV6-3 and TRBJ2-5, with 7 positions matching TRBD2. Germline V gene lookup returns CDR1 MNHEY and CDR2 SVGEGT. The CDR3 contains 14 residues. With V trimmed by 5 bases and J by 5 bases, 8 bases remained unmatched.